This record concerns one T cell receptor beta chain sequence. CDR3 size: 16 residues. V lost 2 bases, J lost 5 bases, and 11 bases stayed unmatched. RNA, at about 0.5 to 1 ug, was reverse transcribed with random hexamers. One entry per CDR3 protein, called by TCRdb with MiXCR from the immunoSEQ multiplex PCR reads. Among more than 200,000 distinct CDR3 sequences listed, around nine tenths were seen once. The data belong to a study of CD8 T cells in Susac syndrome. The multiple sclerosis control group was made up of treatment-naive patients with stable or active relapsing-remitting disease. Both CD4+ and CD8+ T cells were negatively isolated, and TEMRA cells underwent FACS enrichment.

The chain combines TRBV23-1 with TRBJ1-2; TRBD1 agrees at 7 bases. TRBV23-1 is designated an ORF whose function remains uncertain. Material: CD8+ T cells from PBMCs. The sequence was collected from a human donor with multiple sclerosis. Here the CDR3 reads CASSQQTGTDPYGYTF. The CDR3 coding sequence is TGCGCCAGCAGTCAACAAACCGGGACAGATCCGTATGGCTACACCTTC.